This is a list of T cell receptor beta chains from one sample in a study of T cell repertoires in cytomegalovirus infection. A single record per CDR3 protein comes from TCRdb applying MiXCR to the reads. The sample has around 550,000 distinct CDR3 sequences, approximately 25% seen once; the top ten hold less than 15%. Sequenced material: PBMCs. Receptors were obtained from a human donor in good health (CMV status not recorded). Some clones in this sample may be carry-over from other donors' samples. The CDR3 runs from the conserved cysteine through the conserved F or W. D genes are given only for firm matches. Size values are once, few and many counts, or a class for expanded clones, and some rows have none.

15 | TRBD2 | TRBJ2-7 | TRBV7-8 | many | CASSLDPAGAYEQYF | TGTGCCAGCAGCTTAGATCCCGCGGGGGCCTACGAGCAGTACTTC
14 | - | TRBJ1-1 | TRBV12-3/TRBV12-4 | many | CASSLRRVDTEAFF | TGTGCCAGCAGTTTAAGACGGGTGGACACTGAAGCTTTCTTT
14 | - | TRBJ2-5 | TRBV4-1 | - | CASSYRAPQETQYF | TGCGCCAGCAGTTACAGGGCCCCACAAGAGACCCAGTACTTC
16 | - | TRBJ1-4 | TRBV28 | - | CASSETPGAHNEKLFF | TGTGCCAGCAGTGAAACCCCCGGGGCCCATAATGAAAAACTGTTTTTT
13 | - | TRBJ1-1 | TRBV20-1 | - | CSARDPQGTEAFF | TGCAGTGCTAGAGATCCACAGGGTACTGAAGCTTTCTTT
14 | - | TRBJ2-1 | TRBV20-1 | few | CSASGTTLYNEQFF | TGCAGTGCTAGCGGGACGACCCTTTACAATGAGCAGTTCTTC
16 | TRBD2 | TRBJ2-2 | TRBV27 | few | CASSLRAGGPAGELFF | TGTGCCAGCAGTTTAAGGGCGGGAGGGCCCGCCGGGGAGCTGTTTTTT
14 | TRBD1 | TRBJ2-5 | TRBV29-1 | few | CSVPGTARQETQYF | TGCAGCGTACCCGGGACAGCCCGACAAGAGACCCAGTACTTC
15 | - | TRBJ1-1 | TRBV4-1 | few | CASSFPGGRDTEAFF | TGCGCCAGCAGCTTCCCAGGAGGGAGGGACACTGAAGCTTTCTTT
14 | - | TRBJ2-7 | TRBV11-2 | few | CASSLIRSSYEQYF | TGTGCCAGCAGCTTGATACGAAGCTCCTACGAGCAGTACTTC
13 | TRBD1 | TRBJ1-2 | TRBV27 | few | CASSPLRGNGYTF | TGTGCCAGCAGCCCACTCAGGGGGAATGGCTACACCTTC
13 | - | TRBJ1-4 | TRBV7-8 | - | CASSPGTNEKLFF | TGTGCCAGCAGCCCAGGGACAAATGAAAAACTGTTTTTT
13 | - | TRBJ1-4 | TRBV19 | - | CASSIRSGEKLFF | TGTGCCAGTAGTATAAGGAGCGGTGAAAAACTGTTTTTT
16 | TRBD1 | TRBJ2-1 | TRBV25-1 | few | CASSESRGTGHHEQFF | TGTGCCAGCAGTGAGAGCCGGGGGACAGGGCACCATGAGCAGTTCTTC
13 | - | TRBJ2-4 | TRBV28 | - | CASRPPGLTIQYF | TGTGCCAGCAGACCCCCCGGACTCACTATTCAGTACTTC
14 | TRBD2 | TRBJ2-1 | TRBV2 | - | CAGTSVAGYNEQFF | TGTGCCGGCACCTCGGTAGCGGGATACAATGAGCAGTTCTTC
16 | TRBD1 | TRBJ1-2 | TRBV7-2 | - | CASSLGSQGAAGGYTF | TGTGCCAGCAGCTTAGGGTCCCAGGGGGCGGCAGGAGGCTACACCTTC
17 | TRBD1 | TRBJ2-7 | TRBV5-1 | few | CASSQLPGTGNIYEQYF | TGCGCCAGCAGCCAACTACCTGGGACAGGGAACATCTACGAGCAGTACTTC
15 | TRBD2 | TRBJ2-1 | TRBV19 | few | CASTTGLAGYNEQFF | TGTGCCAGTACTACGGGACTAGCGGGCTACAATGAGCAGTTCTTC
14 | - | TRBJ2-2 | TRBV11-2 | - | CASSYFSGTGELFF | TGTGCCAGCAGCTACTTCAGCGGTACCGGGGAGCTGTTTTTT
16 | TRBD2 | TRBJ2-2 | TRBV6-2/TRBV6-3 | - | CASSARLAGGPGELFF | TGTGCCAGCAGTGCCCGACTAGCGGGAGGGCCCGGGGAGCTGTTTTTT
15 | TRBD2 | TRBJ2-3 | TRBV7-4 | few | CASSPEWEGSDTQYF | TGTGCCAGCAGCCCAGAGTGGGAGGGGTCGGATACGCAGTATTTT
14 | - | TRBJ2-1 | TRBV2 | - | CASSVWQGHNEQFF | TGTGCCAGCAGTGTTTGGCAGGGGCACAATGAGCAGTTCTTC
15 | - | TRBJ1-5 | TRBV19 | few | CASRSEEYSNQPQHF | TGTGCCAGTAGATCCGAGGAATATAGCAATCAGCCCCAGCATTTT
14 | TRBD2 | TRBJ2-1 | TRBV24-1 | few | CATSGAGGKYEQFF | TGTGCCACCAGTGGGGCGGGAGGCAAGTATGAGCAGTTCTTC
13 | - | TRBJ2-1 | TRBV30 | - | CAWSTGSYNEQFF | TGTGCCTGGAGCACGGGGAGCTACAATGAGCAGTTCTTC
13 | - | TRBJ1-1 | TRBV11-2 | - | CASSLKLNTEAFF | TGTGCCAGCAGCCTCAAACTGAACACTGAAGCTTTCTTT
11 | TRBD1 | TRBJ2-3 | TRBV27 | - | CASSLGQVWYF | TGTGCCAGCAGTCTCGGACAGGTGTGGTATTTT
14 | TRBD2 | TRBJ2-1 | TRBV28 | - | CASSFLAGVGEQFF | TGTGCCAGCAGTTTCCTAGCGGGAGTGGGTGAGCAGTTCTTC
15 | - | TRBJ1-1 | TRBV15 | - | CATSRRGTGNTEAFF | TGTGCCACCAGCAGACGGGGAACAGGGAACACTGAAGCTTTCTTT
15 | - | TRBJ1-5 | TRBV2 | - | CASSEEGPGNQPQHF | TGTGCCAGCAGTGAAGAGGGTCCCGGCAATCAGCCCCAGCATTTT
15 | TRBD1 | TRBJ1-5 | TRBV12-3/TRBV12-4 | - | CASSRGQTSNQPQHF | TGTGCCAGCAGCCGGGGACAGACAAGCAATCAGCCCCAGCATTTT
13 | - | TRBJ2-7 | TRBV28 | - | CASSLLGGYEQYF | TGTGCCAGCAGTTTACTCGGGGGTTACGAGCAGTACTTC
15 | - | TRBJ2-6 | TRBV10-2 | - | CARSPTNSGANVLTF | TGCGCCAGATCTCCAACCAACTCTGGGGCCAACGTCCTGACTTTC
14 | - | TRBJ2-1 | TRBV7-9 | few | CASSLLGQANEQFF | TGTGCCAGCAGCTTACTGGGGCAGGCCAATGAGCAGTTCTTC
16 | TRBD1 | TRBJ1-2 | TRBV7-9 | many | CASSLDRDRASYGYTF | TGTGCCAGCAGCTTAGACCGTGACAGGGCTTCCTATGGCTACACCTTC
16 | TRBD2 | TRBJ2-1 | TRBV7-9 | few | CASSQRGAGEYNEQFF | TGTGCCAGCAGTCAACGAGGGGCGGGGGAGTACAATGAGCAGTTCTTC
15 | TRBD1 | TRBJ1-5 | TRBV27 | few | CASRPRDREKQPQHF | TGTGCCAGCAGACCTAGGGACAGGGAAAAACAGCCCCAGCATTTT
14 | - | TRBJ2-1 | TRBV6-2/TRBV6-3 | - | CASSPGLRYNEQFF | TGTGCCAGCAGTCCGGGGCTTCGGTACAATGAGCAGTTCTTC
14 | TRBD1 | TRBJ2-5 | TRBV7-2 | many | CASSLMGQQETQYF | TGTGCCAGCAGCTTAATGGGACAGCAAGAGACCCAGTACTTC
12 | - | TRBJ1-5 | TRBV12-3/TRBV12-4 | - | CASSLEMQPQHF | TGTGCCAGCAGTTTAGAAATGCAGCCCCAGCATTTT
15 | - | TRBJ2-1 | TRBV7-9 | few | CASSLAGRTHNEQFF | TGTGCCAGCAGCTTAGCGGGAAGGACCCACAATGAGCAGTTCTTC